This T cell receptor beta chain was captured by sequencing in a study of CD8+ T cells in alopecia areata. Looking at the study overall: For the treated group, dosing was oral tofacitinib at 5 to 10 mg twice daily. Findings of the study overall: Tofacitinib significantly reduced both scalp clonality and expanded CD8+ clones among the top 100. Higher clonality than in normal scalp was seen in lesional scalp, especially alopecia totalis/universalis.

Documented treatment: oral pan-JAK inhibitor, 5-10 mg twice daily. This clone appeared a few times. Its antigen is unknown. Sequencing relied on a cDNA template that was reverse transcribed from extracted RNA. The method was immunoSEQ multiplex PCR; TCRdb's version includes in-frame clones alone and lacks a portion of them. The sample holds approximately 200,000 clones, 55% to 70% seen once. The sample consisted of CD4+ T cells sorted from blood, taken at week 24, from a patient treated with tofacitinib. This clonotype was obtained from a human donor with alopecia areata.

The CDR3, as DNA: TGTGCCAGTAGAACCTCGGGACCTGGCTACACCTTC. Translated, it gives CASRTSGPGYTF. The J gene is TRBJ1-2, the V gene TRBV19; tentative D call: TRBD1 (5 bases). V lost 6 bases and J lost 7, with 12 bases in between. This CDR3 is built from 12 residues. Germline lookup yields CDR1 LNHDA and CDR2 SQIVND (reference sequence).